The 14 T cell receptor beta chains below were found in one sample sequenced in a study of T-cell reconstitution after alpha-beta-depleted transplantation in children. The TCRbeta library was prepared with unique molecular identifiers. TCRdb re-analysed the PCR reads in MiXCR, keeping a single row per CDR3 protein. The table shows about 600,000 distinct CDR3 sequences, with about 23% occurring only once. The sequenced sample was PBMCs, mostly from graft donor cells, obtained 360 days after TCRalphabeta/CD19-depleted stem cell transplant. Receptor source: a boy in the first two years of life who had a stem cell transplant for acute myeloid leukemia, so the T cells may come from the graft donor.

This clonotype was recorded a few times. V gene TRBV5-6 combines with J gene TRBJ2-3, with D possibly matching TRBD1 (6 bases). Looked up from germline, CDR1 is SGHDT and CDR2 is YYEEEE. V was shortened by 4 bases and J by 3 bases, with 15 bases between the two germline ends. CDR3 size: 15 residues. In DNA, the CDR3 is TGTGCCAGCAGCCGTCGCGGACAGTTTACAGATACGCAGTATTTT. It encodes CASSRRGQFTDTQYF.

This clonotype was seen at least ten times. The genes are TRBV29-1 and TRBJ2-7; 7 nucleotides match TRBD1. This CDR3 region has 12 residues. The germline CDR1 and CDR2 sequences are SQVTM and ANQGSEA. V lost 4 bases and J lost 0; bases outside the gene matches: 0. The CDR3 sequence is CSVGDSSYEQYV. For the CDR3, the DNA is TGCAGCGTTGGGGACAGCTCCTACGAGCAGTACGTC.

The chain carries TRBV6-2 or TRBV6-3 and TRBJ2-3; 7 bases align to TRBD1. Germline trimming cut 6 bases from V and 4 bases from J; bases unmatched to any gene: 7. In germline, CDR1 is MNHEY, CDR2 SVGEGT. The CDR3 covers 14 residues. CDR3 in DNA: TGTGCCAGCAGGCCACTTACAGGGGCAGATACGCAGTATTTT. Translation gives CASRPLTGADTQYF.

V usage is TRBV6-5 and J usage is TRBJ2-5, with D perhaps TRBD1 (7 bases). The V gene's germline CDR1 is MNHEY and CDR2 SVGAGI. The CDR3 extends over 15 amino acids. V lost 2 bases and J 5 bases, leaving 15 bases between the germline ends. CDR3 residues: CASSYVRGALETQYF. The DNA of the CDR3 is TGTGCCAGCAGTTACGTCAGGGGGGCCCTGGAGACCCAGTACTTC.

The chain employs TRBV25-1 and TRBJ2-7; 7 bases agree with TRBD2. The CDR3 contains 16 residues. Germline CDR1 reads MGHDK; CDR2 reads SYGVNS. V was clipped by 6 bases and J by 3 bases; unmatched bases: 14. CDR3 bases: TGTGCCAGCAGCCTCAACGGGGAGGGGAGGGGCTACGAGCAGTACTTC. Encoded protein: CASSLNGEGRGYEQYF.

The rearrangement joins TRBV6-5 to TRBJ1-1, with 10 bases identical to TRBD1. Germline V gene lookup returns CDR1 MNHEY and CDR2 SVGAGI. The CDR3 extends over 17 amino acids. The ends lost 1 base at V and 3 bases at J; junction bases unmatched: 8. The CDR3 region has the DNA TGTGCCAGCAGTTACTTGGGGACAGGGGCTATTCACACTGAAGCTTTCTTT. Translating it yields CASSYLGTGAIHTEAFF.

V gene TRBV20-1 combines with J gene TRBJ2-5; D remains unclear. V was clipped by 0 bases and J by 2 bases, with 22 bases between them. Germline V lookup: CDR1 DFQATT, CDR2 SNEGSKA (reference sequence). This CDR3 has 18 residues. The CDR3 loop reads CSARELALGPMIQETQYF. CDR3 coding DNA: TGCAGTGCTAGAGAGCTTGCCCTGGGTCCCATGATTCAAGAGACCCAGTACTTC.

The chain recombines TRBV20-1 with TRBJ2-1; a weak D match, TRBD2 (7 bases). Germline-derived CDR1 and CDR2 are DFQATT and SNEGSKA (reference sequence). V gave up 6 bases and J gave up 6 bases, with 21 bases separating them. The CDR3 extends over 15 amino acids. The CDR3 region has the DNA TGCAGTGCCCCCGTGGGAGGGGGGAACTCCAATGAGCAGTTCTTC. Translated, it gives CSAPVGGGNSNEQFF.

This clonotype was observed a few times. This could be a read error, since a much larger clone is one nucleotide away. The chain couples TRBV7-3 to TRBJ2-2; D gene unclear. From germline, CDR1 is SGHTA and CDR2 FQGTGA. The CDR3 extends over 12 amino acids. The V gene lost 8 bases and the J gene lost 1 base, with 5 bases spanning the gap. CDR3 coding DNA: TGTGCCAGCGGCAGGAACACCGGGGAGCTGTTTTTT. This translates into CASGRNTGELFF.

This clonotype appeared a few times. This chain uses TRBV12-3 or TRBV12-4 with TRBJ2-2; D might be TRBD1 (5 bases). The CDR3 totals 15 residues. V lost 5 bases and J lost 3, with 13 bases in between. CDR3 coding DNA: TGTGCCAGCAGTGGGGCAGGGTGGTACACCGGGGAGCTGTTTTTT. This gives the protein CASSGAGWYTGELFF.

This clonotype was detected a few times. The chain links TRBV9 to TRBJ2-1; 7 nucleotides line up with TRBD2. The CDR3 is made up of 14 amino acids. Losses at the gene ends were 7 bases for V and 5 bases for J; bases not matched to a gene: 9. Per the germline V gene, CDR1 is SGDLS and CDR2 is YYNGEE. The CDR3 DNA sequence: TGTGCCAGCGGGAGGGGAGGAGCTAACAATGAGCAGTTCTTC. It is translated as CASGRGGANNEQFF.

The gene calls are TRBV4-3 and TRBJ1-2; tentative D call: TRBD1 (6 bases). This CDR3 spans 12 amino acids. Germline loops: CDR1 LGHNA, CDR2 YSLEER. Trimming took 3 bases from V and 7 from J, leaving 9 bases between them. CDR3 in amino acids: CASSHTGSGYTF. CDR3 DNA: TGCGCCAGCAGCCACACAGGGTCTGGCTACACCTTC.

This clonotype was seen ten or more times. This chain joins TRBV20-1 and TRBJ2-5; TRBD2 aligns across 7 bases. Germline CDR1 DFQATT, CDR2 SNEGSKA (reference sequence). CDR3 size: 16 residues. The V and J ends lost 0 bases and 5 bases, in that order; junction bases with no gene match: 12. CDR3 nucleotide sequence: TGCAGTGCTAGAGATAGGTACCGCCTCGGGGGGGAGACCCAGTACTTC. Translating gives CSARDRYRLGGETQYF.

The chain uses TRBV12-5 and TRBJ1-1, with D possibly TRBD1 on 6 matching bases. The CDR3 is 18 residues long. CDR1 is LGHNT, CDR2 FRNRAP, per germline. The V and J ends lost 1 base and 3 bases respectively, with 21 bases between them. The DNA for the CDR3 is TGTGCTAGTGGTTTGGCTACAGGGATCAACGATCAGCACACTGAAGCTTTCTTT. It is translated as CASGLATGINDQHTEAFF.